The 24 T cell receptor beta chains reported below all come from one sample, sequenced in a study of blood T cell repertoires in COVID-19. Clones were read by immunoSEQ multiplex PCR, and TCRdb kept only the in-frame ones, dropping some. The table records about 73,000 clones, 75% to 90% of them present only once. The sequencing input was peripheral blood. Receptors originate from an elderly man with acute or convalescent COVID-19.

The CDR3 region has the DNA TGTGCCAGCAGCCGCTCGACAGGGATTAATGAAAAACTGTTTTTT. Its protein is CASSRSTGINEKLFF. V usage is TRBV3-1 (or the pseudogene TRBV3-2) and J usage is TRBJ1-4; 7 bases match TRBD1. CDR1 is LGHDT and CDR2 is YNNKEL in the germline V gene (reference sequence). Losses at the gene ends were 4 bases for V and 4 bases for J; bases not matched to a gene: 6. This CDR3 has 15 residues.

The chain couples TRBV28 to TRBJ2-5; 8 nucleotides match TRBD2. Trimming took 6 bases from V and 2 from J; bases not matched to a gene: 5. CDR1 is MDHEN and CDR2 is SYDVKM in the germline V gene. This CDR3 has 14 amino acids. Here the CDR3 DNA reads TGTGCCAGCAGCCGAGCGGGGGAACAAGAGACCCAGTACTTC. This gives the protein CASSRAGEQETQYF.

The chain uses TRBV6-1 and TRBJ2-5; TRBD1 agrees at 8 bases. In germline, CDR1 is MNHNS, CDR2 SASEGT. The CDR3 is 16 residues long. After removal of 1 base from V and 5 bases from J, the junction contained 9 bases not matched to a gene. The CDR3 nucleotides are TGTGCCAGCAGTGAAGGAGGGTCAGGGGGCGTTGAGACCCAGTACTTC. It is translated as CASSEGGSGGVETQYF.

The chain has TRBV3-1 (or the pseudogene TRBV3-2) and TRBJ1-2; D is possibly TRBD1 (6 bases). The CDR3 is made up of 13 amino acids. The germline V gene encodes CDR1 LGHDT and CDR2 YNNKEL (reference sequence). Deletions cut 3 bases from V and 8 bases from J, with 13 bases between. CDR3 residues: CASSHRGAEGYTF. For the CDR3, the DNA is TGTGCCAGCAGCCATCGGGGGGCGGAAGGCTACACCTTC.

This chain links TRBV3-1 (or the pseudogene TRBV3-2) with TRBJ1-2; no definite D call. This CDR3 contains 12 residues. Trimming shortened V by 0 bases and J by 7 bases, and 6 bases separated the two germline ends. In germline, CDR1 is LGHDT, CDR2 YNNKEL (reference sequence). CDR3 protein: CASSQESGGYTF. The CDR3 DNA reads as TGTGCCAGCAGCCAAGAATCGGGTGGCTACACCTTC.

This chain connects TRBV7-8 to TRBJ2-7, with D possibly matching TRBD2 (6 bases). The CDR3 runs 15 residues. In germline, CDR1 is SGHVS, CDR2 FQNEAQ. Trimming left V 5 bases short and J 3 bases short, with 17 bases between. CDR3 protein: CASSEEAGRVYEQYF. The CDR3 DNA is TGTGCCAGCAGCGAAGAAGCGGGTAGAGTCTACGAGCAGTACTTC.

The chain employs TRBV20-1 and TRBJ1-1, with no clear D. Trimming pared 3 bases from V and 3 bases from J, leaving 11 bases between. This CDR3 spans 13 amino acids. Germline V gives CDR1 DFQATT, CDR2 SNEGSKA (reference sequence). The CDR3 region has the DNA TGCAGTGCTAGTCGGACGGAGGACACTGAAGCTTTCTTT. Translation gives CSASRTEDTEAFF.

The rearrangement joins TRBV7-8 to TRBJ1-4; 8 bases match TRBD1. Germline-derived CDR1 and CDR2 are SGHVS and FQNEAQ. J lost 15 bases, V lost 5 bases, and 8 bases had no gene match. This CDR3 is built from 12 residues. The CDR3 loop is CASSVPGGQLFF. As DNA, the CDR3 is TGTGCCAGCAGCGTACCAGGGGGCCAGTTGTTTTTT.

CDR3 bases: TGCAGCGTTGACCTTAACAGGGTGAACACTGAAGCTTTCTTT. This sequence encodes CSVDLNRVNTEAFF. The genes are TRBV29-1 and TRBJ1-1; D may be TRBD1 (6 bases). The CDR3 has 14 residues. Trimming removed 3 bases from V and 0 bases from J, with 11 bases in between. Germline values: CDR1 SQVTM, CDR2 ANQGSEA. Drawing the rest from reference TRBV29-1 and TRBJ1-1, the complete variable domain is SAVISQKPSRDICQRGTSLTIQCQVDSQVTMMFWYRQQPGQSLTLIATANQGSEATYESGFVIDKFPISRPNLTFSTLTVSNMSPEDSSIYLCSVDLNRVNTEAFFGQGTRLTVV.

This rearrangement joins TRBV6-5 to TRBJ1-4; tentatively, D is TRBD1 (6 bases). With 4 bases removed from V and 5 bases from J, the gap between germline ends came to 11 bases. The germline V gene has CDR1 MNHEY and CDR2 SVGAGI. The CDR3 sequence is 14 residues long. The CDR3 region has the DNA TGTGCCAGCAGTTTAGGGACACGAAATGAAAAACTGTTTTTT. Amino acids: CASSLGTRNEKLFF.

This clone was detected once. Here the CDR3 reads CATSAPGGAGGEKLFF. The CDR3 DNA reads TGTGCCACCAGTGCACCCGGGGGGGCTGGGGGTGAAAAACTGTTTTTT. The rearrangement joins TRBV24-1 to TRBJ1-4, with D perhaps TRBD1 (6 bases). The CDR3 is made up of 16 amino acids. Trimming pared 5 bases from V and 7 bases from J, leaving 19 bases between. From germline, CDR1 is KGHDR and CDR2 SFDVKD.

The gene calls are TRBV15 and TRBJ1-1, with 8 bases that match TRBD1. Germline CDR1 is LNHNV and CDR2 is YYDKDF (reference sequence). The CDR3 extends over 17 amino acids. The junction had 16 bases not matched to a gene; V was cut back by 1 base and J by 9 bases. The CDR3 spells CATSRGDNIGQGFQAFF. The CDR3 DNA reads TGTGCCACCAGCAGAGGAGATAACATAGGACAGGGTTTTCAAGCTTTCTTT.

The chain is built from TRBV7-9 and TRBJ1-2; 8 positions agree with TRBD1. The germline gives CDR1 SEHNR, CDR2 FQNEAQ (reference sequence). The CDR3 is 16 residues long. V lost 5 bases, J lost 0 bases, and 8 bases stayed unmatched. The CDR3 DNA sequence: TGTGCCAGCAGCCTACTGACAGGGGCCCCTAACTATGGCTACACCTTC. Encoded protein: CASSLLTGAPNYGYTF.

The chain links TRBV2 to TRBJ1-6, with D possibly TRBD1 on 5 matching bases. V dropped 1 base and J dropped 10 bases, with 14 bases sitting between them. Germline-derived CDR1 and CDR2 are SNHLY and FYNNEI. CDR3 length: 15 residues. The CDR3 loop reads CASSEGRARLSPLHF. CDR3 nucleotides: TGTGCCAGCAGTGAAGGCAGGGCTCGACTCTCACCCCTCCACTTT.

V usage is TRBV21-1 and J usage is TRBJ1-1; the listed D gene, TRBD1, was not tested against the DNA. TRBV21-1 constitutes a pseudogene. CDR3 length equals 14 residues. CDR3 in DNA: TGTGCCAGCAGCAAAGTGGTACATTACACTGAAGCTTTCTTT. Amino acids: CASSKVVHYTEAFF.

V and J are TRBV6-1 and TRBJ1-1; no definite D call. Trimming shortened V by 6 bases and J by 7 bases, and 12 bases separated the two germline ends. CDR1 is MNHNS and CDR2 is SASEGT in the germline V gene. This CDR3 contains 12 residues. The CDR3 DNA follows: TGTGCCAGCAGAGGAGGGCTCGGTGAAGCTTTCTTT. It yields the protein CASRGGLGEAFF.

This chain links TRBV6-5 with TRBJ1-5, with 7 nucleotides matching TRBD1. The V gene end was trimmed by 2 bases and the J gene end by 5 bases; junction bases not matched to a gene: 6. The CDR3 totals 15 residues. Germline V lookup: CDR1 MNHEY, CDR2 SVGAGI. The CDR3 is CASSYGGGADQPQHF. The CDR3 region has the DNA TGTGCCAGCAGTTACGGAGGGGGCGCCGATCAGCCCCAGCATTTT.

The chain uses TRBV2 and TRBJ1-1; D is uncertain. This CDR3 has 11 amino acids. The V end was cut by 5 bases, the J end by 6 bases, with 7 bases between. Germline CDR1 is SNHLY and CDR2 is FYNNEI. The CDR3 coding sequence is TGTGCCAGCAGTTGGGCCGCTGAAGCTTTCTTT. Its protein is CASSWAAEAFF.

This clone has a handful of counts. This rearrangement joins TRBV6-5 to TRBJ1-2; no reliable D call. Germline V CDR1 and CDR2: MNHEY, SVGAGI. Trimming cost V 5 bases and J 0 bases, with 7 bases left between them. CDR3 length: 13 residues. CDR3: CASSLPSNYGYTF. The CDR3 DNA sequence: TGTGCCAGCAGTCTACCTTCTAACTATGGCTACACCTTC.

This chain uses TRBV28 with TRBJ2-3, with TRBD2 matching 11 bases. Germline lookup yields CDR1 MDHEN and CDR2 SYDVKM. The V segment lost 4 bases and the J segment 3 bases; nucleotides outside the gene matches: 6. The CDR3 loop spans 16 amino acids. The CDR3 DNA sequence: TGTGCCAGCAGTTGGTCGGGACTAGCGGCGACAGATACGCAGTATTTT. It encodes CASSWSGLAATDTQYF.

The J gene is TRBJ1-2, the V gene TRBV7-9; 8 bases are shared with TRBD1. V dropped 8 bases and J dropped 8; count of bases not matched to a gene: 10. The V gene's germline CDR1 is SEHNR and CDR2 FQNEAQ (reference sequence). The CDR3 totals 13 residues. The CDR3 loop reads CASWGQGARGYTF. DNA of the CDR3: TGTGCCAGCTGGGGGCAGGGGGCCCGGGGCTACACCTTC.

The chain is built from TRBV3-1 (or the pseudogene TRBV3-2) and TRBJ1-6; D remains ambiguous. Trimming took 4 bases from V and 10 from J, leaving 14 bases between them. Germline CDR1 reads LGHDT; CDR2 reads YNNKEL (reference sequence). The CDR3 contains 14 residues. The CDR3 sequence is CASSLSGGNSPLHF. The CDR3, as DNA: TGTGCCAGCAGCCTGTCAGGAGGGAACTCACCCCTCCACTTT.

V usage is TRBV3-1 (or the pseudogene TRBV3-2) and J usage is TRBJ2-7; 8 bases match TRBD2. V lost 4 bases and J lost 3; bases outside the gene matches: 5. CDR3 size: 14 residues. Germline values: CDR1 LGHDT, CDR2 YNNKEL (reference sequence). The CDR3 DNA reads TGTGCCAGCAGCCCCCGGGGGGGTAGCTACGAGCAGTACTTC. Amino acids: CASSPRGGSYEQYF.

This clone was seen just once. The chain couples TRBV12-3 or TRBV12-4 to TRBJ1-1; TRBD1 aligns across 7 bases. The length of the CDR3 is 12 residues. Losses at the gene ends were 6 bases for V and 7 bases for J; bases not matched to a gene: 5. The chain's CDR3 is CASRQTGHEAFF. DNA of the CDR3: TGTGCCAGCAGGCAGACAGGGCATGAAGCTTTCTTT.